This entry concerns a single TCR beta chain. What it recognizes is unknown. Germline CDR1 is SGHDT and CDR2 is YYEEEE. The CDR3 is 14 residues long. The V gene lost 0 bases and the J gene lost 5 bases, with 10 bases spanning the gap. This record comes from a study of cytomegalovirus exposure and HLA in healthy donors. The overall study: The approximately 110 validation repertoires used a platform that matched the one used for the approximately 620 first-cohort repertoires, as a later analysis reported.

Study-wide results and limits: According to a subsequent analysis, TCR clusters identified in the first cohort showed a tendency to co-occur across the roughly 120 validation repertoires. Reportedly, cytomegalovirus status was diagnosed with high sensitivity and specificity.

This table comes from immunoSEQ multiplex PCR, and its TCRdb copy is limited to in-frame clones, with some not included. Here the sample spans about 170,000 clones, about 89% being singletons. This TCR came from a man between 18 and 35 years old in good health and CMV-seropositive. The sequencing sample was made of PBMCs. The V call is TRBV5-6, the J call TRBJ2-3; tentative D call: TRBD1 (7 bases). The CDR3 loop is CASSLGQGGDTQYF. The CDR3 nucleotides are TGTGCCAGCAGCTTGGGACAGGGAGGAGATACGCAGTATTTT.